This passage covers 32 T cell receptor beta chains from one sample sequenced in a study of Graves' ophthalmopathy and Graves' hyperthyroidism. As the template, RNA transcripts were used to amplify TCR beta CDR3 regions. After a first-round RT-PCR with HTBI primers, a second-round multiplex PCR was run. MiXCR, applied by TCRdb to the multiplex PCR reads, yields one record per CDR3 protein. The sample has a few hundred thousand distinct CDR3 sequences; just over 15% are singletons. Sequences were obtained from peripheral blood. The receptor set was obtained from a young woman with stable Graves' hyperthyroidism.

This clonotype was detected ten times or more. CDR3 amino acids: CASSLSQVNTEAFF. In nucleotides, the CDR3 is TGCGCCAGCAGCTTGTCACAGGTGAACACTGAAGCTTTCTTT. This chain links TRBV5-1 with TRBJ1-1; tentatively, D is TRBD1 (5 bases). From germline, CDR1 is SGHRS and CDR2 YFSETQ. V lost 1 base, J lost 0 bases, and 7 bases lay in between. The CDR3 consists of 14 residues.

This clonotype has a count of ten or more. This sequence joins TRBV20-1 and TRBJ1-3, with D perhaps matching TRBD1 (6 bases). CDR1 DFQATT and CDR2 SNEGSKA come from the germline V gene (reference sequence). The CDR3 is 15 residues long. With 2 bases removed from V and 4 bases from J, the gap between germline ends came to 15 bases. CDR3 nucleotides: TGCAGTGCTAGAAATGGGGGGCTAGAGGGAAACACCATATATTTT. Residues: CSARNGGLEGNTIYF.

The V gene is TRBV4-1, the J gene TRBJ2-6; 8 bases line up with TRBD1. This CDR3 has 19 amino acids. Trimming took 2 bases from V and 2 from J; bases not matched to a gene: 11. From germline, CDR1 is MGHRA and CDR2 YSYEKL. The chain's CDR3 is CASSQPGQGVSTGANVLTF. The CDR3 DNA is TGCGCCAGCAGCCAACCCGGACAGGGCGTAAGCACTGGGGCCAACGTCCTGACTTTC.

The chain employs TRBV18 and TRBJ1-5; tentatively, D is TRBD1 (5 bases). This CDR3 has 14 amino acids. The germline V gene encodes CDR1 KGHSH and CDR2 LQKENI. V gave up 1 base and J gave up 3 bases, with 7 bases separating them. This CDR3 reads CASSPRGVNQPQHF. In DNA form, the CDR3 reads TGTGCCAGCTCACCACGAGGGGTCAATCAGCCCCAGCATTTT. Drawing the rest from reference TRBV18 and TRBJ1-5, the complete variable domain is NAGVMQNPRHLVRRRGQEARLRCSPMKGHSHVYWYRQLPEEGLKFMVYLQKENIIDESGMPKERFSAEFPKEGPSILRIQQVVRGDSAAYFCASSPRGVNQPQHFGDGTRLSIL.

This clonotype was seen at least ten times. The CDR3 sequence is CASSTYNSPLHF. In DNA form, the CDR3 reads TGTGCCAGCTCTACCTATAATTCACCCCTCCACTTT. This rearrangement joins TRBV18 to TRBJ1-6; D unclear. Per germline, CDR1 KGHSH and CDR2 LQKENI. V was clipped by 6 bases and J by 2 bases, with 2 bases between them. The CDR3 runs to 12 residues. The variable domain in full, completed from reference TRBV18 and TRBJ1-6, reads NAGVMQNPRHLVRRRGQEARLRCSPMKGHSHVYWYRQLPEEGLKFMVYLQKENIIDESGMPKERFSAEFPKEGPSILRIQQVVRGDSAAYFCASSTYNSPLHFGNGTRLTVT.

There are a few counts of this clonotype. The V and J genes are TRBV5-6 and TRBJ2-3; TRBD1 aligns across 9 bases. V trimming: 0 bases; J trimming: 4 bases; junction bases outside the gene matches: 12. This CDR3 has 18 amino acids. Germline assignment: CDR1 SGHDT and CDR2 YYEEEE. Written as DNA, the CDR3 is TGTGCCAGCAGCTTGGTTTGGGACAGGGATTTTTTGGCAGATACGCAGTATTTT. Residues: CASSLVWDRDFLADTQYF. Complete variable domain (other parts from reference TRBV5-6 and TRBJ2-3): DAGVTQSPTHLIKTRGQQVTLRCSPKSGHDTVSWYQQALGQGPQFIFQYYEEEERQRGNFPDRFSGHQFPNYSSELNVNALLLGDSALYLCASSLVWDRDFLADTQYFGPGTRLTVL.

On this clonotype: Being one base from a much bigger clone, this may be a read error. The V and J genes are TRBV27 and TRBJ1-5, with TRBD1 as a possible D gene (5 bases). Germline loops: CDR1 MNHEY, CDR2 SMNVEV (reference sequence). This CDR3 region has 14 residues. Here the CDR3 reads CARRYTGSNQPQHF. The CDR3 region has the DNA TGTGCCCGCAGATACACAGGTTCCAATCAGCCCCAGCATTTT.

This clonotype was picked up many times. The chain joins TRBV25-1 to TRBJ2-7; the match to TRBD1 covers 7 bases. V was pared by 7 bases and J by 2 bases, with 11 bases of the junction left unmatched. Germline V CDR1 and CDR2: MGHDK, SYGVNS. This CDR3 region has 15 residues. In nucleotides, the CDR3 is TGTGCCAGCATTCGAACGGACAGGATTACCTACGAGCAGTACTTC. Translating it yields CASIRTDRITYEQYF.

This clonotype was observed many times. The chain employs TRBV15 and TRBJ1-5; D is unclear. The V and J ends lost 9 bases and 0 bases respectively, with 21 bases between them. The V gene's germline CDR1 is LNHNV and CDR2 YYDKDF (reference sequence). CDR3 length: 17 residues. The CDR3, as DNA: TGTGCCACGCAAAGTCGGGCGAGAGGTTATAGCAATCAGCCCCAGCATTTT. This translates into CATQSRARGYSNQPQHF.

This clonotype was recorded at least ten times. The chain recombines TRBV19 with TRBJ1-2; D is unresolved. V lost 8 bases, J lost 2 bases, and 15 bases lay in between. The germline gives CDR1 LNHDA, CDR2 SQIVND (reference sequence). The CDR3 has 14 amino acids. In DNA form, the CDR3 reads TGTGCCAGTTCCCCCCAGGCGAAAAACTATGGCTACACCTTC. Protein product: CASSPQAKNYGYTF. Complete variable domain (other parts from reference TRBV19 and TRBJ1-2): DGGITQSPKYLFRKEGQNVTLSCEQNLNHDAMYWYRQDPGQGLRLIYYSQIVNDFQKGDIAEGYSVSREKKESFPLTVTSAQKNPTAFYLCASSPQAKNYGYTFGSGTRLTVV.

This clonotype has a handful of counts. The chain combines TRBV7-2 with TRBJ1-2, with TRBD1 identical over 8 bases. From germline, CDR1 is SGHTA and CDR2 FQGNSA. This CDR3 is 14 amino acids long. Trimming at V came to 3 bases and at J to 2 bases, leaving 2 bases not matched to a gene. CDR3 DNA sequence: TGTGCCAGCAGCTTCCGGGACAGGAACTATGGCTACACCTTC. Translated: CASSFRDRNYGYTF.

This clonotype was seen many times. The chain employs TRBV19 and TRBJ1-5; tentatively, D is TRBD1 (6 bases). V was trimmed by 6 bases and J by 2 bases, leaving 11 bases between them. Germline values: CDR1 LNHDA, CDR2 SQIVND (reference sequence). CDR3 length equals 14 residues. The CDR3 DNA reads TGTGCCAGTAGCCGCGCAGGGGGCAATCAGCCCCAGCATTTT. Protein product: CASSRAGGNQPQHF.

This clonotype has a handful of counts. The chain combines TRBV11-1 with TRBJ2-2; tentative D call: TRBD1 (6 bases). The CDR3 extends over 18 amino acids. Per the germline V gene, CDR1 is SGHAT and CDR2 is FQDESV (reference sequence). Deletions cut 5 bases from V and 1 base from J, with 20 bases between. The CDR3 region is CASSPGVFRGGNTGELFF. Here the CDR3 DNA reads TGTGCCAGCAGCCCCGGGGTATTCCGAGGGGGGAACACCGGGGAGCTGTTTTTT.

CDR3 residues: CASSSRTSGTVLGTHGYTF. As DNA, the CDR3 is TGTGCCAGTAGTTCGCGCACGTCCGGGACAGTTCTGGGGACACATGGCTACACCTTC. The rearrangement uses TRBV19 and TRBJ1-2; 7 bases map to TRBD1. V shed 5 bases, J shed 6 bases, and the junction held 24 bases outside the gene matches. In germline, CDR1 is LNHDA, CDR2 SQIVND (reference sequence). The CDR3 contains 19 residues.

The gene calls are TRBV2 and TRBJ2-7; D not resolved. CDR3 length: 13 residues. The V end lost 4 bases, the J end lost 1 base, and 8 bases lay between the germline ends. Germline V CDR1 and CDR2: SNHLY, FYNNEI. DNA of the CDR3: TGTGCCAGCAGTGTAGCTGGTTCCTACGAGCAGTACTTC. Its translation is CASSVAGSYEQYF.

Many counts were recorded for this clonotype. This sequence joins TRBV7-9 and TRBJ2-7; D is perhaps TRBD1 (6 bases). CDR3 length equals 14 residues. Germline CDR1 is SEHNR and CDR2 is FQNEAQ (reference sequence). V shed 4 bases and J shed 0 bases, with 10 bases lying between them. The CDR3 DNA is TGTGCCAGCAGCTCCGGGACATACTCCTACGAGCAGTACTTC. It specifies CASSSGTYSYEQYF.

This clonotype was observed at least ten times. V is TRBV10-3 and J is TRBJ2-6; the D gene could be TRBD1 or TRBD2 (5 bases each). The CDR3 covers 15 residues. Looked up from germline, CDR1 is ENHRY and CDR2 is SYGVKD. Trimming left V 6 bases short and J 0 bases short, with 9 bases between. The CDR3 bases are TGTGCCATCAGGGAGGACATCTCTGGGGCCAACGTCCTGACTTTC. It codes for CAIREDISGANVLTF.

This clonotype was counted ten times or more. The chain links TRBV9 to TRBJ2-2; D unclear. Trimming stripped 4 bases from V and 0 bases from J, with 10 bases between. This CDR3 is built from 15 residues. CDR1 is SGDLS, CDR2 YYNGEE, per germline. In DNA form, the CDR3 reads TGTGCCAGCAGCCTCGTTCAAGCGAACACCGGGGAGCTGTTTTTT. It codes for CASSLVQANTGELFF.

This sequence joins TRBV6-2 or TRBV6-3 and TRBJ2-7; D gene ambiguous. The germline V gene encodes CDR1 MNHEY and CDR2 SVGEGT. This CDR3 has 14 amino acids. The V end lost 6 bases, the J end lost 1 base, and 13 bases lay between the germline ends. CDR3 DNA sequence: TGTGCCAGCAGACACCGCAGCACATCCTACGAGCAGTACTTC. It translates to CASRHRSTSYEQYF.

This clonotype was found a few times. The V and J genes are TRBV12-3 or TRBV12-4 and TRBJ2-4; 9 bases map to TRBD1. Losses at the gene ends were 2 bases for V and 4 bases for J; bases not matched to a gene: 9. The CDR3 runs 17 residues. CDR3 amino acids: CASSLRVRGTGKNIQYF. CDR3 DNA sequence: TGTGCCAGCAGTTTAAGGGTACGGGGGACAGGGAAAAACATTCAGTACTTC.

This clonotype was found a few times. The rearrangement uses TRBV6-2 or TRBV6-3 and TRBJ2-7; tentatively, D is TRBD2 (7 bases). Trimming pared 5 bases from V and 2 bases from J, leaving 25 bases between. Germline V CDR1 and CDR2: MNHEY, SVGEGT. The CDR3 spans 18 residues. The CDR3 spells CASSPPGGGATRTYEQYF. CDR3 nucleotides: TGTGCCAGCAGTCCCCCCGGCGGGGGCGCCACAAGAACCTACGAGCAGTACTTC.

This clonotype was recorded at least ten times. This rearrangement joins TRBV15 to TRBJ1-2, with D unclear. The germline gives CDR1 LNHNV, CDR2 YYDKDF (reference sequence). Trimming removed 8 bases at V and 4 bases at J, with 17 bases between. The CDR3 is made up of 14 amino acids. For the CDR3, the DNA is TGTGCCACCCCGGGGAGGTTGGGAACCTATGGCTACACCTTC. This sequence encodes CATPGRLGTYGYTF.

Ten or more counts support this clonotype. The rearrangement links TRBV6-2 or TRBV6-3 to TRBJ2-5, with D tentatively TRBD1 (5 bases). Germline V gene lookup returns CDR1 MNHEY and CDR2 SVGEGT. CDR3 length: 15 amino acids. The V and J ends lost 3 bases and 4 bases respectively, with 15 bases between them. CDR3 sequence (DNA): TGTGCCAGCAGTTATCAGCGCGCTGGGGCAGAGACCCAGTACTTC. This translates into CASSYQRAGAETQYF.

CDR3 sequence reads: CSARAQLNQPQHF. In nucleotides, the CDR3 is TGCAGTGCTAGAGCACAGTTAAATCAGCCCCAGCATTTT. V and J are TRBV20-1 and TRBJ1-5; the D is unclear. Germline V gene data show CDR1 as DFQATT and CDR2 as SNEGSKA (reference sequence). The CDR3 length is 13 residues. Between the trimmed V and J ends, which lost 1 base and 4 bases, there was a span of 8 bases.

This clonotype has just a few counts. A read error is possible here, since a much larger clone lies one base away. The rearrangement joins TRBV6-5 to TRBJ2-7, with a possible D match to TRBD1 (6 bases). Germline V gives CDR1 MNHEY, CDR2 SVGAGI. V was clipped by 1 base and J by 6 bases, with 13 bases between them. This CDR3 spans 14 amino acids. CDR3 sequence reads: CASSYFVRGREQYF. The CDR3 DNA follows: TGTGCCAGCAGTTACTTCGTCAGGGGACGCGAGCAGTACTTC.

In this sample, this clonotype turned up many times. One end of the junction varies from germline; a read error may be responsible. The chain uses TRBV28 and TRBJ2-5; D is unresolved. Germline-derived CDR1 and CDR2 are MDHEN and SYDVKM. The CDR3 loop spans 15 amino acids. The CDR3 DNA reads TGTGCCAGCAGCCCTTCTCCGAGTGAGACCCAGTCCTCAATCTTC. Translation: CASSPSPSETQSSIF.

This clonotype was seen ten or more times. The CDR3 reads CASSYYSGGEWETQYF. CDR3 bases: TGTGCCAGCAGCTATTACAGCGGGGGGGAGTGGGAGACCCAGTACTTC. The chain couples TRBV11-2 to TRBJ2-5; 10 bases align to TRBD2. Looked up from germline, CDR1 is SGHAT and CDR2 is FQNNGV. V dropped 4 bases and J dropped 5; count of bases not matched to a gene: 10. The CDR3 is 16 residues long.

The chain's CDR3 is CASSSVLAANQGEQYF. CDR3 nucleotides: TGTGCCAGCAGTTCCGTACTAGCGGCCAATCAGGGGGAGCAGTACTTC. The chain joins TRBV28 to TRBJ2-7; 8 bases line up with TRBD2. Germline lookup yields CDR1 MDHEN and CDR2 SYDVKM. The junction had 15 bases not matched to a gene; V was cut back by 4 bases and J by 7 bases. The length of the CDR3 is 16 residues. Filled out from reference TRBV28 and TRBJ2-7, the complete variable domain reads DVKVTQSSRYLVKRTGEKVFLECVQDMDHENMFWYRQDPGLGLRLIYFSYDVKMKEKGDIPEGYSVSREKKERFSLILESASTNQTSMYLCASSSVLAANQGEQYFGPGTRLTVT.

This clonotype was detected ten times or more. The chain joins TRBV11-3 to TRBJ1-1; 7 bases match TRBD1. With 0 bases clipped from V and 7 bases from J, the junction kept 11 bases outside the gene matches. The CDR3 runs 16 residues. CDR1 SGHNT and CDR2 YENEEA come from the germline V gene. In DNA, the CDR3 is TGTGCCAGCAGCTTAGATAAGAGAGAAGGGACAGATGAAGCTTTCTTT. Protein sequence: CASSLDKREGTDEAFF. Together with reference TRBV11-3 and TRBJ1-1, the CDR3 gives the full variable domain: EAGVVQSPRYKIIEKKQPVAFWCNPISGHNTLYWYLQNLGQGPELLIRYENEEAVDDSQLPKDRFSAERLKGVDSTLKIQPAELGDSAVYLCASSLDKREGTDEAFFGQGTRLTVV.

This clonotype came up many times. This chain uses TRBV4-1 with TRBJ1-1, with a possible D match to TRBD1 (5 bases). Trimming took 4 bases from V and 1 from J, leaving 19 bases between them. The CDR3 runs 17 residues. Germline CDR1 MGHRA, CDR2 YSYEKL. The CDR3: CASSPHGRGSRNTEAFF. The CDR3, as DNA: TGCGCCAGCAGCCCCCACGGAAGGGGTAGCAGGAACACTGAAGCTTTCTTT.

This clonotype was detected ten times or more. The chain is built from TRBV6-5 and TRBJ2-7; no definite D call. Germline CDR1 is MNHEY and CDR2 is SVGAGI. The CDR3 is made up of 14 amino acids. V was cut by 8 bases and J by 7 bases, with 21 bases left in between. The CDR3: CASVLKRWLGEQYF. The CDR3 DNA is TGTGCCAGCGTTTTAAAGCGTTGGCTAGGTGAGCAGTACTTC.

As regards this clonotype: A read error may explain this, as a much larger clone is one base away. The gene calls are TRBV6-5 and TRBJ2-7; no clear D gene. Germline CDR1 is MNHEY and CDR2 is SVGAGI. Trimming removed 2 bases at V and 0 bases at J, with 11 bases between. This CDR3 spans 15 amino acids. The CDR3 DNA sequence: TGTGCCAGCAGTTACGATGCAAGGAGCTCCTACGAGCAGTACTTC. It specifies CASSYDARSSYEQYF.